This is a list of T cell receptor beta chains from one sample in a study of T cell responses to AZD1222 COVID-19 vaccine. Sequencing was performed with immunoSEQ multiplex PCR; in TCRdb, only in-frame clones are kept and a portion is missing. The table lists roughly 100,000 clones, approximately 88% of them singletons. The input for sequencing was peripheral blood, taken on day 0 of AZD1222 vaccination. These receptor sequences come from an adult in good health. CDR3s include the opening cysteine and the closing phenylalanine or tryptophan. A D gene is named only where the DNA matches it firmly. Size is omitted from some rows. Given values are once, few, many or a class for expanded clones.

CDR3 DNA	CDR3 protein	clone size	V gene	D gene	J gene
TGTGCCAGCAGTTCTCCTAGACTAGCGGGGGGGGTTGAGCAGTTCTTC	CASSSPRLAGGVEQFF	-	TRBV28	TRBD2	TRBJ2-1
TGTGCCTGGAGTTTCAGGGGGCGCGAAGGCTACACCTTC	CAWSFRGREGYTF	-	TRBV30	TRBD1	TRBJ1-2
TGTGCCAGCATTCGGGAGTCTACAGGTTATGAGCAGTTCTTC	CASIRESTGYEQFF	-	TRBV2	-	TRBJ2-1
TGTGCCAGCTCACGGTATGAAACGAACACCGGGGAGCTGTTTTTT	CASSRYETNTGELFF	-	TRBV18	-	TRBJ2-2
TGTGCCAGCAGCCACTCGGACAGGGGGGGGAGCAATCAGCCCCAGCATTTT	CASSHSDRGGSNQPQHF	-	TRBV3-1/TRBV3-2	TRBD1	TRBJ1-5
TGTGCCAGTAGTATCCGAGGGAGGGCGGGTGACGAGCAGTACTTC	CASSIRGRAGDEQYF	few	TRBV19	TRBD2	TRBJ2-7
TGTGCCAGCAGTGACGAGAAAAGGGGCTACACCTTC	CASSDEKRGYTF	-	TRBV6-1	-	TRBJ1-2
TGTGCCAGCAGTAAGGGACAGTTGGAGACCCAGTACTTC	CASSKGQLETQYF	-	TRBV27	TRBD1	TRBJ2-5
TGTGCCAGCAGTTTAGTGGGGGGCTATAACACTGAAGCTTTCTTT	CASSLVGGYNTEAFF	-	TRBV27	-	TRBJ1-1
TGTGCCAGCAGCCGAAAGGAATCGAGGCGGCAGTACTTC	CASSRKESRRQYF	-	TRBV3-1/TRBV3-2	-	TRBJ2-7
TGTGCCAGCAGTTACTCGTCCCTTAGGGGGGAGCAGTTCTTC	CASSYSSLRGEQFF	-	TRBV6-2/TRBV6-3	-	TRBJ2-1
TGTGCCAGCAGCCAAGATCTGACTGGAAACACCATATATTTT	CASSQDLTGNTIYF	-	TRBV14	-	TRBJ1-3
TGTGCCAGCAGTTACAGGGGACCTTACAATGAGCAGTTCTTC	CASSYRGPYNEQFF	-	TRBV6-5	-	TRBJ2-1
TGTGCCAGCCGTCTGGTTAGTGGCACTGAAGCTTTCTTT	CASRLVSGTEAFF	-	TRBV11-2	-	TRBJ1-1
TGTGCCAGCAGCTTATTAGGGGCCATTGTCAATTCACCCCTCCACTTT	CASSLLGAIVNSPLHF	-	TRBV7-8	-	TRBJ1-6
TGTGCCAGTAGGCGGGGACAGACCTTACCTAACTATGGCTACACCTTC	CASRRGQTLPNYGYTF	few	TRBV19	TRBD1	TRBJ1-2
TGTGCCAGCAGCATGCTAGCGGGAGGGGACAATGAGCAGTTCTTC	CASSMLAGGDNEQFF	few	TRBV9	TRBD2	TRBJ2-1
TGTGCCACCAGCAGAGACAGGGGAGAGGAAAAACTGTTTTTT	CATSRDRGEEKLFF	-	TRBV15	-	TRBJ1-4
TGTGCCAGCAGCCCCGTGGGGGGTCGCATGAACACTGAAGCTTTCTTT	CASSPVGGRMNTEAFF	-	TRBV3-1/TRBV3-2	-	TRBJ1-1
TGCAGTGCTAGAGTGAACACTGAAGCTTTCTTT	CSARVNTEAFF	-	TRBV20-1	-	TRBJ1-1
TGTGCCAGCAGCCCGCGCTTCGGAATCGTACCTCCTGGGGCCAACGTCCTGACTTTC	CASSPRFGIVPPGANVLTF	-	TRBV11-2	-	TRBJ2-6
TGCGCCAGCAGCCAGACTACTCCCGGCCAAGAGACCCAGTACTTC	CASSQTTPGQETQYF	-	TRBV5-1	-	TRBJ2-5
TGTGCCAGCAGCTCTGGGGACAGACAGAACACTGAAGCTTTCTTT	CASSSGDRQNTEAFF	-	TRBV5-8	TRBD1	TRBJ1-1
TGTGCCAGCAGCTTAGCCGGGACAGGGTGGGATCGGTATGGCTACACCTTC	CASSLAGTGWDRYGYTF	once	TRBV7-9	TRBD1	TRBJ1-2
TGTGCCAGCAGCTTAGCGCAGGGGGGTCCCACTGAAGCTTTCTTT	CASSLAQGGPTEAFF	-	TRBV7-9	TRBD1	TRBJ1-1
TGTGCCAGCAGTACCCCCCCAGGGGGGCAGTACTTC	CASSTPPGGQYF	-	TRBV28	TRBD1	TRBJ2-7
TGTGCCTGGACCTTTGCTAACTATGGCTACACCTTC	CAWTFANYGYTF	-	TRBV30	-	TRBJ1-2
TGCGCCAGCAGCTTGGGCCCGGGACTAGCGGGGAGGGAGACCCAGTACTTC	CASSLGPGLAGRETQYF	-	TRBV5-1	TRBD2	TRBJ2-5
TGTGCCACCAGTGATTTTCGGAGACTCTATGGCTACACCTTC	CATSDFRRLYGYTF	-	TRBV24-1	-	TRBJ1-2
TGTGCCAGCAGTTCTGGACAGGGCCTTTATGGCTACACCTTC	CASSSGQGLYGYTF	-	TRBV28	TRBD1	TRBJ1-2
TGTGCCAGCAGTTCCCGGACAGGGAAGAACACTGAAGCTTTCTTT	CASSSRTGKNTEAFF	few	TRBV6-2/TRBV6-3	TRBD1	TRBJ1-1
TGTGCCAGCAGTGAATTGGCGGGAGGGTTTTCAGATACGCAGTATTTT	CASSELAGGFSDTQYF	-	TRBV2	TRBD2	TRBJ2-3
TGTGCCAGCTCACGGCCGGCGTCCCACAATGAGCAGTTCTTC	CASSRPASHNEQFF	-	TRBV18	-	TRBJ2-1
TGCGCCAGCAGCCAAGTCGAGGGGGGATATGGCTACACCTTC	CASSQVEGGYGYTF	-	TRBV4-3	-	TRBJ1-2
TGTGCCAGCAGTTTGATCCCCTTTCAACAGGGGAACTATGGCTACACCTTC	CASSLIPFQQGNYGYTF	-	TRBV6-2/TRBV6-3	TRBD1	TRBJ1-2
TGTGCCAGCAGTGGGGATCTTTGGACTTCGGGCGATGAGCAGTTCTTC	CASSGDLWTSGDEQFF	-	TRBV6-1	-	TRBJ2-1
TGCAGTGCTACTCTAATACGCATTCAGTACTTC	CSATLIRIQYF	once	TRBV20-1	-	TRBJ2-4
TGTGCCACCAGCGGGGGACGGCGCACAGATACGCAGTATTTT	CATSGGRRTDTQYF	-	TRBV15	-	TRBJ2-3
TGTGCCAGCAGCGTAGGAGACAGCTCCTACGAGCAGTACTTC	CASSVGDSSYEQYF	-	TRBV9	-	TRBJ2-7
TGCAGCGTTGATTCAGGCAGCTACTCTGGGGCCAACGTCCTGACTTTC	CSVDSGSYSGANVLTF	-	TRBV29-1	-	TRBJ2-6
TGTGCCAGTAGTGATCCCCGAGGGTCCTACAATGAGCAGTTCTTC	CASSDPRGSYNEQFF	-	TRBV19	-	TRBJ2-1
TGTGCCATCAGTGAGCGGGGGCAGGGGGAGACCCAGTACTTC	CAISERGQGETQYF	-	TRBV10-3	-	TRBJ2-5
TGTGCCAGCAGCCAAGATCTATCGACCAGGCGGGCAGATACGCAGTATTTT	CASSQDLSTRRADTQYF	few	TRBV4-2	-	TRBJ2-3
TGCGCCAGCAGTGAGTCTTCGACTAGCGGGAGTACCGATGAGCAGTTCTTC	CASSESSTSGSTDEQFF	-	TRBV10-1	TRBD2	TRBJ2-1
TGTGCCAGCAGGAGGGAGAGCTCCTATAATTCACCCCTCCACTTT	CASRRESSYNSPLHF	-	TRBV5-4	-	TRBJ1-6
TGTGCCAGCAGCTTAGTCCCCCCAGGGGACTATGGCTACACCTTC	CASSLVPPGDYGYTF	-	TRBV7-9	-	TRBJ1-2
TGTGCCAGCAACACAGGGTCCCACGAGCAGTACTTC	CASNTGSHEQYF	-	TRBV28	-	TRBJ2-7
TGTGCCAGCAGCTTAGCGGTGAAAGGAAACACCATATATTTT	CASSLAVKGNTIYF	-	TRBV7-2	-	TRBJ1-3
TGTGCCAGCAGGCAATCTGGGGCCAACGTCCTGACTTTC	CASRQSGANVLTF	-	TRBV27	-	TRBJ2-6
TGTGCCAGCAGTGAGTCAGTTCGCTACGAGCAGTACTTC	CASSESVRYEQYF	-	TRBV2	-	TRBJ2-7
TGTGCCAGCAGCCAAGTCTACGGCAGGGGATGGATTCAGTACTTC	CASSQVYGRGWIQYF	-	TRBV3-1/TRBV3-2	-	TRBJ2-4
TGTGCCAGCAGGGAACGGGGAGGTGTGTCTGGCTACACCTTC	CASRERGGVSGYTF	once	TRBV27	-	TRBJ1-2
TGTGCCAGCAGCTTAAATGGCTACACCTTC	CASSLNGYTF	large	TRBV7-9	-	TRBJ1-2
TGTGCCAGCAGCGCAAGGCGAGGGAATCAAGAAGAAAAACTGTTTTTT	CASSARRGNQEEKLFF	-	TRBV27	-	TRBJ1-4
TGCGCCAGCAGCTTGGCCTCAGGCGGCAATCAGCCCCAGCATTTT	CASSLASGGNQPQHF	-	TRBV5-1	-	TRBJ1-5